The 20 T cell receptor beta chains below come from one sample, sequenced in a study of shared clonotypes between healthy human individuals (dated by TCRdb to the early 2020s). Receptor libraries were prepared by the immunoSEQ multiplex PCR assay. TCRdb took this table from immuneACCESS and kept in-frame rearrangements with V and J called. Such tables lack part of the clones; where checked against another copy, unresolved V genes explain under half of the gap, and the rest is unexplained. Present in this sample are about half a million clones, around three quarters of which were seen just once. Roughly 12% of the sample is taken by the ten largest. The specimen was PBMCs. All receptors derive from a woman between 40 and 50 years old in good health. Some clones in this sample may be carry-over from other donors' samples.

The chain joins TRBV29-1 to TRBJ1-4; D gene uncertain. The germline gives CDR1 SQVTM, CDR2 ANQGSEA. The germline V and J ends were trimmed by 5 bases and 4 bases, with 8 bases remaining between them. CDR3 size: 12 residues. The CDR3 DNA follows: TGCAGCGTTACGGCCTTTAATGAAAAACTGTTTTTT. Protein sequence: CSVTAFNEKLFF.

Concerning this clone itself: The identical CDR3 is also encoded by other nucleotide sequences in the sample. The rearrangement links TRBV7-9 to TRBJ1-4; D call uncertain. Germline CDR1 SEHNR, CDR2 FQNEAQ (reference sequence). V was shortened by 1 base and J by 8 bases, with 5 bases between the two germline ends. The CDR3 spans 12 residues. CDR3 sequence (DNA): TGTGCCAGCAGCTTAGTCAGGGAAAAACTGTTTTTT. Residues: CASSLVREKLFF.

This clone was detected ten times or more. Other DNA sequences in this sample translate to the same CDR3. The chain carries TRBV6-1 and TRBJ2-7; maybe TRBD1 (5 bases). From germline, CDR1 is MNHNS and CDR2 SASEGT. Trimming pared 2 bases from V and 1 base from J, leaving 12 bases between. CDR3 length: 15 residues. The CDR3 here is CASSERQGLSYEQYF. DNA for the CDR3: TGTGCCAGCAGTGAACGGCAGGGTCTTTCCTACGAGCAGTACTTC.

This chain joins TRBV7-8 and TRBJ1-1; no clear D. V lost 4 bases and J lost 1, with 10 bases in between. Per the germline V gene, CDR1 is SGHVS and CDR2 is FQNEAQ. This CDR3 contains 14 residues. CDR3: CASSYGPSNTEAFF. The CDR3 nucleotides read TGTGCCAGCAGCTACGGGCCTTCGAACACTGAAGCTTTCTTT.

This clone was seen many times. The chain links TRBV7-2 to TRBJ1-2; the D gene is possibly TRBD1 (5 bases). This CDR3 is built from 13 residues. Trimming left V 5 bases short and J 8 bases short, with 15 bases between. The germline gives CDR1 SGHTA, CDR2 FQGNSA. CDR3 in DNA: TGTGCCAGCAGCCGCGCTGGGGGTGAGGGCTACACCTTC. Translation gives CASSRAGGEGYTF.

Only a few counts were recorded for this clone. The chain couples TRBV7-3 to TRBJ2-6, with TRBD1 as a possible D gene (5 bases). CDR1 is SGHTA, CDR2 FQGTGA, per germline. This CDR3 has 15 residues. With 5 bases removed from V and 0 bases from J, the gap between germline ends came to 8 bases. CDR3 nucleotides: TGTGCCAGCAGCCCACAGGTCTCTGGGGCCAACGTCCTGACTTTC. Translating it yields CASSPQVSGANVLTF.

This clone has more than one count but fewer than ten. The same CDR3 also results from other DNA sequences found in this sample. This chain connects TRBV28 to TRBJ1-2; perhaps TRBD1 as D (5 bases). CDR3 size: 13 residues. Trimming cost V 2 bases and J 4 bases, with 8 bases left between them. CDR1 and CDR2 (germline): MDHEN, SYDVKM. The CDR3 DNA follows: TGTGCCAGCAGTTTACCAGGGATCTATGGCTACACCTTC. This codes for CASSLPGIYGYTF.

On this clone itself: Distinct nucleotide sequences in the sample also encode this CDR3. The rearrangement links TRBV29-1 to TRBJ1-2, with 10 bases matching TRBD1. The CDR3 spans 14 residues. With 4 bases clipped from V and 2 bases from J, the junction kept 4 bases outside the gene matches. Germline loops: CDR1 SQVTM, CDR2 ANQGSEA. Here the CDR3 reads CSVGRQGANYGYTF. The CDR3 nucleotides read TGCAGCGTTGGCCGACAGGGGGCGAACTATGGCTACACCTTC.

This chain uses TRBV7-9 with TRBJ2-1, with D unclear. CDR3 length: 13 residues. V gave up 2 bases and J gave up 3 bases, with 5 bases separating them. Germline-derived CDR1 and CDR2 are SEHNR and FQNEAQ (reference sequence). CDR3: CASSLRVYNEQFF. In DNA form, the CDR3 reads TGTGCCAGCAGCTTACGGGTCTACAATGAGCAGTTCTTC. Complete variable domain (other parts from reference TRBV7-9 and TRBJ2-1): DTGVSQNPRHKITKRGQNVTFRCDPISEHNRLYWYRQTLGQGPEFLTYFQNEAQLEKSRLLSDRFSAERPKGSFSTLEIQRTEQGDSAMYLCASSLRVYNEQFFGPGTRLTVL.

This clone was found a few times. The chain has TRBV19 and TRBJ2-7; 8 bases match TRBD2. From germline, CDR1 is LNHDA and CDR2 SQIVND (reference sequence). J was trimmed by 3 bases and V by 3 bases; bases with no gene match: 1. The CDR3 runs 13 residues. CDR3 residues: CASSITSGYEQYF. CDR3 DNA: TGTGCCAGTAGTATCACTAGCGGCTACGAGCAGTACTTC.

On this clone: The germline gene is not matched at one end of the junction; a read error may be the cause. For the CDR3, the DNA is TGTGCCAGCAGTGTCACCGGGACAGGGGCCGACGTCCTGACTTTC. Encoded protein: CASSVTGTGADVLTF. V gene TRBV6-1 combines with J gene TRBJ2-6, with 10 bases matching TRBD1. Germline lookup yields CDR1 MNHNS and CDR2 SASEGT. The CDR3 has 15 residues.

This chain links TRBV11-2 with TRBJ2-7; 7 nucleotides line up with TRBD2. Trimming took 6 bases from V and 6 from J; bases not matched to a gene: 11. The CDR3 has 14 amino acids. Germline loops: CDR1 SGHAT, CDR2 FQNNGV. CDR3 coding DNA: TGTGCCAGCAGGCGTGCCCCGGGGGGAAGCGAGCAGTACTTC. Translation gives CASRRAPGGSEQYF.

This clone has a single count. CDR3: CASSPQGKGGYTF. DNA for the CDR3: TGCGCCAGCAGCCCTCAGGGAAAAGGTGGCTACACCTTC. The chain links TRBV4-3 to TRBJ1-2, with D possibly TRBD1 on 5 matching bases. Trimming pared 4 bases from V and 7 bases from J, leaving 13 bases between. Germline-derived CDR1 and CDR2 are LGHNA and YSLEER. The CDR3 runs to 13 residues.

The genes are TRBV4-1 and TRBJ2-7, with 8 positions matching TRBD2. CDR3 length: 15 amino acids. The V gene end was trimmed by 3 bases and the J gene end by 2 bases; junction bases not matched to a gene: 6. The V gene's germline CDR1 is MGHRA and CDR2 YSYEKL. The CDR3 region has the DNA TGCGCCAGCAGCCACCCACTAGCGGATGCCTACGAGCAGTACTTC. Its translation is CASSHPLADAYEQYF.

The chain couples TRBV28 to TRBJ2-7; 8 bases align to TRBD2. The CDR3 runs 13 residues. V dropped 6 bases and J dropped 5; count of bases not matched to a gene: 6. CDR1 and CDR2 (germline): MDHEN, SYDVKM. The CDR3 loop is CASRVAGLDEQYF. CDR3 sequence (DNA): TGTGCCAGCAGGGTAGCGGGACTGGACGAGCAGTACTTC. Full variable domain (outside the CDR3, taken from reference TRBV28 and TRBJ2-7): DVKVTQSSRYLVKRTGEKVFLECVQDMDHENMFWYRQDPGLGLRLIYFSYDVKMKEKGDIPEGYSVSREKKERFSLILESASTNQTSMYLCASRVAGLDEQYFGPGTRLTVT.

To note about this clone: A junction boundary mismatches the germline segment, possibly from a read error. This chain links TRBV7-9 with TRBJ2-5; a possible D gene is TRBD2 (5 bases). CDR3 length equals 10 residues. Germline loops: CDR1 SEHNR, CDR2 FQNEAQ (reference sequence). CDR3 nucleotide sequence: TGTGCCAGCAGCCAGGACTGGGATCACTTC. Encoded protein: CASSQDWDHF.

V usage is TRBV6-6 and J usage is TRBJ1-2, with unresolved D. The germline V and J ends were trimmed by 10 bases and 8 bases, with 17 bases remaining between them. CDR1 is MNHNY and CDR2 is SVGAGI in the germline V gene (reference sequence). The CDR3 covers 12 residues. The CDR3 coding sequence is TGTGCCACCCTATTCGGGGTCATGGGCTACACCTTC. It codes for CATLFGVMGYTF.

The rearrangement links TRBV29-1 to TRBJ1-1; D remains ambiguous. The CDR3 covers 13 residues. Germline V gene sequence: CDR1 SQVTM, CDR2 ANQGSEA. With 5 bases removed from V and 1 base from J, the gap between germline ends came to 11 bases. The CDR3: CSVSKDPNTEAFF. DNA for the CDR3: TGCAGCGTTTCCAAGGATCCGAACACTGAAGCTTTCTTT.

The gene calls are TRBV7-2 and TRBJ1-5; tentative D call: TRBD1 (6 bases). The CDR3 contains 15 residues. The germline CDR1 and CDR2 sequences are SGHTA and FQGNSA. V was pared by 6 bases and J by 5 bases, with 17 bases between. CDR3 sequence: CASSLSGPGDQPQHF. The CDR3 DNA follows: TGTGCCAGCAGTCTTAGCGGGCCAGGGGATCAGCCCCAGCATTTT.

The gene calls are TRBV7-8 and TRBJ2-7; 10 bases fit TRBD2. Germline assignment: CDR1 SGHVS and CDR2 FQNEAQ. The trim removed 0 bases at V and 0 bases at J, leaving 5 bases unmatched. The CDR3 consists of 17 residues. The CDR3 nucleotides read TGTGCCAGCAGCTTAGCTCCTAGCGGGAGTGTCTCCTACGAGCAGTACTTC. As protein: CASSLAPSGSVSYEQYF. Using reference TRBV7-8 and TRBJ2-7 for the parts outside the CDR3, the full variable domain is GAGVSQSPRYKVAKRGQDVALRCDPISGHVSLFWYQQALGQGPEFLTYFQNEAQLDKSGLPSDRFFAERPEGSVSTLKIQRTQQEDSAVYLCASSLAPSGSVSYEQYFGPGTRLTVT.